Each of the 24 T cell receptor beta chains below was sequenced from the same sample in a study of PD-1 blockade in classical Hodgkin lymphoma. Using immunoSEQ multiplex PCR, the repertoire was profiled, and TCRdb retains in-frame clones only, with some absent. The table shows roughly 70,000 clones, with around 75% occurring only once. All patients experienced relapse after autologous stem cell transplantation, and brentuximab vedotin exposure was variable. Sequenced material: peripheral blood mononuclear cells (PBMCs), taken before the second cycle of nivolumab. These receptors were collected from a human donor with classical Hodgkin lymphoma.

The rearrangement links TRBV11-1 to TRBJ2-7; a weak D match, TRBD1 (5 bases). This CDR3 is built from 13 residues. Germline V gene sequence: CDR1 SGHAT, CDR2 FQDESV (reference sequence). Trimming shortened V by 1 base and J by 6 bases, and 10 bases separated the two germline ends. CDR3 region: CASSLVPRGEQYF. Here the CDR3 DNA reads TGTGCCAGCAGCTTAGTCCCTAGGGGCGAGCAGTACTTC.

V gene TRBV5-1 combines with J gene TRBJ2-1; 9 bases are a match to TRBD1. CDR1 SGHRS and CDR2 YFSETQ come from the germline V gene. The CDR3 sequence is 14 residues long. The trim removed 3 bases at V and 7 bases at J, leaving 5 bases unmatched. Written as DNA, the CDR3 is TGCGCCAGCAGCTCCGGACAGGGGTTGAATGAGCAGTTCTTC. This gives the protein CASSSGQGLNEQFF.

The V and J genes are TRBV27 and TRBJ1-4; D is undetermined. The CDR3 runs 16 residues. Trimming took 6 bases from V and 0 from J, leaving 14 bases between them. Germline-derived CDR1 and CDR2 are MNHEY and SMNVEV (reference sequence). The CDR3 sequence is CASRLEAQATNEKLFF. In nucleotides, the CDR3 is TGTGCCAGCAGGTTGGAGGCGCAAGCAACTAATGAAAAACTGTTTTTT.

The chain carries TRBV27 and TRBJ1-5, with D unresolved. V lost 4 bases and J lost 7, with 8 bases in between. Germline assignment: CDR1 MNHEY and CDR2 SMNVEV (reference sequence). CDR3 size: 12 residues. CDR3 sequence reads: CASSSLGQPQHF. The CDR3 coding sequence is TGTGCCAGCAGTTCCTTGGGACAGCCCCAGCATTTT.

The chain employs TRBV5-5 and TRBJ2-1; 7 bases line up with TRBD2. Germline CDR1 SGHKS, CDR2 YYEKEE (reference sequence). This CDR3 has 15 residues. Trimming cost V 4 bases and J 0 bases; bases outside gene matches: 4. The CDR3 DNA is TGTGCCAGCAGCCGGGGAGGGAGCTCCTACAATGAGCAGTTCTTC. Residues: CASSRGGSSYNEQFF.

The chain carries TRBV5-1 and TRBJ1-2, with TRBD1 matching over 12 bases. Germline trimming cut 1 base from V and 7 bases from J; bases unmatched to any gene: 8. This CDR3 spans 16 amino acids. From germline, CDR1 is SGHRS and CDR2 YFSETQ. The CDR3 reads CASSLMSGQGAGGYTF. The CDR3 bases are TGCGCCAGCAGCTTGATGTCGGGACAGGGGGCCGGTGGCTACACCTTC.

This sequence joins TRBV5-1 and TRBJ2-6; possibly TRBD1 or TRBD2 for D (5 bases each). The CDR3 has 15 amino acids. Germline CDR1 and CDR2: SGHRS and YFSETQ. Deletions cut 7 bases from V and 4 bases from J, with 15 bases between. The CDR3 is CASGSGQSGANVLTF. In nucleotides, the CDR3 is TGCGCCAGCGGGTCGGGGCAGTCAGGGGCCAACGTCCTGACTTTC.

This chain connects TRBV9 to TRBJ2-2, with a possible D match to TRBD1 (5 bases). V dropped 4 bases and J dropped 2 bases, with 12 bases sitting between them. This CDR3 spans 15 amino acids. CDR1 SGDLS and CDR2 YYNGEE come from the germline V gene. Here the CDR3 reads CASSLRTFNTGELFF. The CDR3, as DNA: TGTGCCAGCAGCTTGCGGACATTTAACACCGGGGAGCTGTTTTTT.

The chain carries TRBV6-1 and TRBJ2-1, with TRBD2 identical over 9 bases. Germline V gene data show CDR1 as MNHNS and CDR2 as SASEGT. This CDR3 is 13 amino acids long. V was clipped by 7 bases and J by 7 bases; unmatched bases: 5. DNA for the CDR3: TGTGCCAGCAAGGGGACTAGCCGGAATGAGCAGTTCTTC. Amino acids: CASKGTSRNEQFF.

Remarks on this clone: A read error may be the cause here, since a much bigger clone is one base away. Other DNA variants within this sample encode the same CDR3. The CDR3 nucleotides are TGTGCTAGCAGTGAAGGTAGTACGAAGGGGACTGAAGCTTTCTTT. As protein: CASSEGSTKGTEAFF. The chain has TRBV2 and TRBJ1-1; perhaps TRBD1 as D (5 bases). The CDR3 totals 15 residues. Germline CDR1 is SNHLY and CDR2 is FYNNEI. Full variable domain (rest looked up from reference TRBV2 and TRBJ1-1): EPEVTQTPSHQVTQMGQEVILRCVPISNHLYFYWYRQILGQKVEFLVSFYNNEISEKSEIFDDQFSVERPDGSNFTLKIRSTKLEDSAMYFCASSEGSTKGTEAFFGQGTRLTVV.

The V call is TRBV6-1, the J call TRBJ1-5; D is perhaps TRBD1 (5 bases). This CDR3 has 15 amino acids. With 7 bases removed from V and 1 base from J, the gap between germline ends came to 14 bases. Germline V CDR1 and CDR2: MNHNS, SASEGT. For the CDR3, the DNA is TGTGCCAGCACCGAGGGACGTTTGAGCAATCAGCCCCAGCATTTT. Translated, it gives CASTEGRLSNQPQHF.

The rearrangement links TRBV19 to TRBJ2-1, with 10 bases identical to TRBD2. The CDR3 runs 14 residues. Trimming at V came to 10 bases and at J to 9 bases, leaving 12 bases not matched to a gene. Germline V gene data show CDR1 as LNHDA and CDR2 as SQIVND (reference sequence). The DNA for the CDR3 is TGTGCCACCGGGGGGCTAGCGGGAGAGGGTGAGCAGTTCTTC. Translating gives CATGGLAGEGEQFF.

V usage is TRBV2 and J usage is TRBJ2-7; tentative D call: TRBD2 (6 bases). Germline-derived CDR1 and CDR2 are SNHLY and FYNNEI. This CDR3 is 14 amino acids long. Trimming shortened V by 5 bases and J by 3 bases, and 14 bases separated the two germline ends. This CDR3 is CASSPGRIIYEQYF. CDR3 DNA sequence: TGTGCCAGCAGTCCAGGGAGGATTATCTACGAGCAGTACTTC.

J is TRBJ2-1 and V is TRBV10-3; D is perhaps TRBD1 (5 bases). V lost 4 bases to trimming and J lost 3 bases, with 7 bases between them. This CDR3 spans 13 amino acids. Germline CDR1 and CDR2: ENHRY and SYGVKD. CDR3 in amino acids: CAISGTIYNEQFF. The CDR3 nucleotides read TGTGCCATCAGTGGGACAATCTACAATGAGCAGTTCTTC.

The V gene is TRBV6-5, the J gene TRBJ1-4; tentative D call: TRBD1 (6 bases). The germline V gene encodes CDR1 MNHEY and CDR2 SVGAGI. The CDR3 totals 15 residues. With 6 bases removed from V and 12 bases from J, the gap between germline ends came to 23 bases. The CDR3 spells CASRESGTTGGELFF. Here the CDR3 DNA reads TGTGCCAGCAGGGAATCCGGGACAACCGGCGGGGAACTGTTTTTT.

The chain employs TRBV11-3 and TRBJ2-5; 8 bases are shared with TRBD2. V was pared by 3 bases and J by 3 bases, with 3 bases of the junction left unmatched. CDR1 and CDR2 (germline): SGHNT, YENEEA. The CDR3 has 14 residues. The CDR3 coding sequence is TGTGCCAGCAGCTTTCCGGGAGGGGAAGAGACCCAGTACTTC. This codes for CASSFPGGEETQYF. Combining the CDR3 with reference TRBV11-3 and TRBJ2-5 gives the whole variable domain EAGVVQSPRYKIIEKKQPVAFWCNPISGHNTLYWYLQNLGQGPELLIRYENEEAVDDSQLPKDRFSAERLKGVDSTLKIQPAELGDSAVYLCASSFPGGEETQYFGPGTRLLVL.

The chain joins TRBV11-2 to TRBJ2-1; TRBD2 aligns across 8 bases. The CDR3 covers 16 residues. CDR1 and CDR2 from the germline V gene are SGHAT and FQNNGV. The junction had 9 bases not matched to a gene; V was cut back by 0 bases and J by 8 bases. CDR3 DNA: TGTGCCAGCAGCTTAGAAGCGGGAGTAGGTGTCGATGAGCAGTTCTTC. Amino acid sequence: CASSLEAGVGVDEQFF.

The rearrangement uses TRBV10-2 and TRBJ1-1; TRBD1 matches 7 bases. This CDR3 is built from 14 residues. V trimming: 6 bases; J trimming: 6 bases; junction bases outside the gene matches: 10. The V gene's germline CDR1 is WSHSY and CDR2 SAAADI. The CDR3 nucleotides read TGCGCCAGCAGCCTTTCTACAGGGGAGGCTGAAGCTTTCTTT. Translating gives CASSLSTGEAEAFF.

This clone was observed at least ten times. The chain carries TRBV30 and TRBJ1-5; D not certain. In germline, CDR1 is GTSNPN, CDR2 SVGIG (reference sequence). Between the trimmed V and J ends, which lost 2 bases and 1 base, there was a span of 6 bases. CDR3 length: 13 amino acids. In DNA, the CDR3 is TGTGCCTGGAGTTTCGAGAGCAATCAGCCCCAGCATTTT. Its protein is CAWSFESNQPQHF.

V is TRBV5-1 and J is TRBJ1-2; perhaps TRBD1 as D (5 bases). CDR1 is SGHRS, CDR2 YFSETQ, per germline. V dropped 0 bases and J dropped 3 bases, with 12 bases sitting between them. This CDR3 spans 15 amino acids. The CDR3 is CASSLGGAGDYGYTF. For the CDR3, the DNA is TGCGCCAGCAGCTTGGGTGGGGCAGGAGACTATGGCTACACCTTC.

J is TRBJ1-1 and V is TRBV7-9; 7 positions match TRBD1. This CDR3 has 14 amino acids. Germline CDR1 and CDR2: SEHNR and FQNEAQ (reference sequence). The V and J ends lost 2 bases and 3 bases, in that order; junction bases with no gene match: 3. The CDR3 DNA sequence: TGTGCCAGCAGCTTAAGCAGGGGGGACACTGAAGCTTTCTTT. The encoded protein is CASSLSRGDTEAFF.

The chain couples TRBV7-8 to TRBJ2-5, with 9 nucleotides matching TRBD1. In germline, CDR1 is SGHVS, CDR2 FQNEAQ. V shed 4 bases, J shed 5 bases, and the junction held 11 bases outside the gene matches. This CDR3 region has 16 residues. The CDR3 DNA reads as TGTGCCAGCAGCTCAGGGACAGGGATGTTTCAGGAGACCCAGTACTTC. It codes for CASSSGTGMFQETQYF.

V and J are TRBV7-2 and TRBJ2-7, with 8 bases identical to TRBD2. Germline V lookup: CDR1 SGHTA, CDR2 FQGNSA. This CDR3 is 15 amino acids long. Germline trimming cut 3 bases from V and 4 bases from J; bases unmatched to any gene: 8. CDR3 coding DNA: TGTGCCAGCAGCTTGGGACTAGTCCTCGGGTACGAGCAGTACTTC. It translates to CASSLGLVLGYEQYF.

The rearrangement uses TRBV9 and TRBJ1-1, with D possibly being TRBD1 (6 bases). CDR3 size: 15 residues. The V end lost 4 bases, the J end lost 2 bases, and 15 bases lay between the germline ends. Germline V lookup: CDR1 SGDLS, CDR2 YYNGEE. The CDR3 DNA follows: TGTGCCAGCAGCCCAGACCCTGGGGGCAACACTGAAGCTTTCTTT. This codes for CASSPDPGGNTEAFF.